One sample yielded the 26 T cell receptor beta chains listed below, sequenced in a study of cytomegalovirus exposure and HLA in healthy donors. Vbeta (60) and Jbeta (13) primers were used in the PCR. Profiled with immunoSEQ multiplex PCR; TCRdb holds only in-frame clones, not every one. The sample lists about 160,000 clones, 70% to 80% occurring once. Sequencing was performed on PBMCs. These receptors came from a human donor in good health.

This chain connects TRBV7-9 to TRBJ2-1, with D maybe TRBD2 (6 bases). The CDR3 is 15 amino acids. The V gene's germline CDR1 is SEHNR and CDR2 FQNEAQ (reference sequence). Trimming removed 1 base at V and 7 bases at J, with 14 bases between. This CDR3 reads CASSLVGLALNEQFF. The CDR3 region has the DNA TGTGCCAGCAGCTTAGTGGGGCTAGCGCTGAATGAGCAGTTCTTC.

The V call is TRBV19, the J call TRBJ2-7; 10 nucleotides agree with TRBD1. CDR1 and CDR2 (germline): LNHDA, SQIVND (reference sequence). The CDR3 contains 14 residues. The ends lost 5 bases at V and 3 bases at J; junction bases unmatched: 4. DNA for the CDR3: TGTGCCAGTAGTGCGGGACAGGGGAGCTACGAGCAGTACTTC. This codes for CASSAGQGSYEQYF.

This clone was detected a few times. The chain employs TRBV20-1 and TRBJ1-1, with TRBD1 identical over 8 bases. V lost 3 bases, J lost 9 bases, and 3 bases stayed unmatched. This CDR3 has 11 residues. Germline CDR1 DFQATT, CDR2 SNEGSKA (reference sequence). The CDR3 loop is CSARWDRKAFF. The CDR3 region has the DNA TGCAGTGCTAGGTGGGACAGGAAAGCTTTCTTT.

The chain carries TRBV9 and TRBJ1-1; no firm D call. Trimming pared 0 bases from V and 4 bases from J, leaving 10 bases between. Germline loops: CDR1 SGDLS, CDR2 YYNGEE. This CDR3 region has 14 residues. CDR3 amino acids: CASSVAREGTEAFF. The DNA for the CDR3 is TGTGCCAGCAGCGTAGCTAGGGAGGGCACTGAAGCTTTCTTT.

The chain has TRBV5-1 and TRBJ1-5; 8 bases map to TRBD1. Germline V gene data show CDR1 as SGHRS and CDR2 as YFSETQ. V was pared by 6 bases and J by 0 bases, with 5 bases of the junction left unmatched. The CDR3 contains 15 residues. CDR3 loop: CASTGGTGSNQPQHF. CDR3 bases: TGCGCCAGCACCGGCGGGACAGGTAGCAATCAGCCCCAGCATTTT.

For this clone: This same CDR3 is encoded by further DNA sequences in the sample. The chain joins TRBV5-1 to TRBJ2-1, with D possibly matching TRBD2 (6 bases). The V gene lost 4 bases and the J gene lost 1 base, with 12 bases spanning the gap. The CDR3 runs to 15 residues. CDR1 and CDR2 (germline): SGHRS, YFSETQ. CDR3 sequence: CASSLLRGSYNEQFF. CDR3 sequence (DNA): TGCGCCAGCAGCCTGTTGCGGGGATCCTACAATGAGCAGTTCTTC.

In its sample, this clone was seen once. The chain links TRBV6-4 to TRBJ1-5, with no clear D. Germline V lookup: CDR1 MRHNA, CDR2 SNTAGT. V lost 8 bases and J lost 11, with 13 bases in between. This CDR3 contains 11 residues. Here the CDR3 reads CASPWRLTQHF. The CDR3, as DNA: TGTGCCAGCCCCTGGAGGTTGACCCAGCATTTT.

The V and J genes are TRBV5-6 and TRBJ2-1, with 8 bases fitting TRBD2. V dropped 7 bases and J dropped 6; count of bases not matched to a gene: 9. The germline V gene encodes CDR1 SGHDT and CDR2 YYEEEE. This CDR3 comprises 14 residues. CDR3 coding DNA: TGTGCCAGCCAATTCGTGCGGGGGGTCAATGAGCAGTTCTTC. Protein sequence: CASQFVRGVNEQFF.

V usage is TRBV27 and J usage is TRBJ2-1, with D perhaps TRBD1 (6 bases). There are 14 residues in the CDR3. Germline CDR1 reads MNHEY; CDR2 reads SMNVEV (reference sequence). V was cut by 3 bases and J by 1 base, with 7 bases left in between. The CDR3 sequence is CASSLTGSYNEQFF. DNA of the CDR3: TGTGCCAGCAGTTTGACAGGATCCTACAATGAGCAGTTCTTC.

The chain employs TRBV9 and TRBJ2-7, with a possible D match to TRBD1 (5 bases). Per germline, CDR1 SGDLS and CDR2 YYNGEE. This CDR3 has 15 amino acids. V was clipped by 3 bases and J by 2 bases, with 15 bases between them. CDR3 sequence (DNA): TGTGCCAGCAGCGCGACCACACAGGAAACCTACGAGCAGTACTTC. Residues: CASSATTQETYEQYF.

The rearrangement uses TRBV16 and TRBJ2-7; D not resolved. Germline assignment: CDR1 KGHSY and CDR2 FQNENV. The CDR3 is 15 amino acids. The ends were cut back, 1 base at V and 6 bases at J, with 16 bases in the middle. The DNA of the CDR3 is TGTGCCAGCAGCCAATTCGGGTTGGATCTAGGCGAGCAGTACTTC. This translates into CASSQFGLDLGEQYF.

This clone ranks as medium-sized. The rearrangement links TRBV11-3 to TRBJ1-6; D is ambiguous. Germline CDR1 is SGHNT and CDR2 is YENEEA. The V gene lost 2 bases and the J gene lost 10 bases, with 9 bases spanning the gap. The CDR3 is 13 residues long. CDR3 sequence: CASSLSGASPLHF. CDR3 nucleotide sequence: TGTGCCAGCAGCTTAAGTGGTGCGTCACCCCTCCACTTT. The whole variable domain, filled in from reference TRBV11-3 and TRBJ1-6, reads EAGVVQSPRYKIIEKKQPVAFWCNPISGHNTLYWYLQNLGQGPELLIRYENEEAVDDSQLPKDRFSAERLKGVDSTLKIQPAELGDSAVYLCASSLSGASPLHFGNGTRLTVT.

The chain carries TRBV5-4 and TRBJ1-1; unclear D gene. In germline, CDR1 is SGHNT, CDR2 YYREEE (reference sequence). V gave up 3 bases and J gave up 5 bases, with 8 bases separating them. This CDR3 has 12 residues. The CDR3 nucleotides read TGTGCCAGCAGCTCCAGGTTGACTGAAGCTTTCTTT. This encodes CASSSRLTEAFF.

In its sample, this clone was seen a few times. The rearrangement joins TRBV7-9 to TRBJ2-7; 9 bases agree with TRBD1. The trim removed 5 bases at V and 4 bases at J, leaving 12 bases unmatched. Germline V gene lookup returns CDR1 SEHNR and CDR2 FQNEAQ (reference sequence). The CDR3 runs to 16 residues. The CDR3 sequence is CASSQIPGQGGYEQYF. As DNA, the CDR3 is TGTGCCAGCAGCCAAATCCCGGGACAGGGCGGGTACGAGCAGTACTTC.

The chain uses TRBV5-1 and TRBJ2-2; 9 bases are shared with TRBD1. Germline lookup yields CDR1 SGHRS and CDR2 YFSETQ. The junction had 5 bases not matched to a gene; V was cut back by 4 bases and J by 7 bases. CDR3 size: 14 residues. CDR3 amino acids: CASSTRGQGGELFF. The CDR3 nucleotides read TGCGCCAGCAGCACCCGGGGACAGGGCGGGGAGCTGTTTTTT.

This chain connects TRBV6-6 to TRBJ1-6; the D is unclear. Germline V gene data show CDR1 as MNHNY and CDR2 as SVGAGI (reference sequence). V was pared by 9 bases and J by 6 bases, with 9 bases between. The CDR3 has 12 residues. CDR3 residues: CASSPTNSPLHF. In DNA form, the CDR3 reads TGTGCCAGTAGCCCCACTAATTCACCCCTCCACTTT.

This clone has just a few counts. This sequence joins TRBV30 and TRBJ2-5, with D unclear. V was pared by 0 bases and J by 0 bases, with 17 bases between. Germline CDR1 and CDR2: GTSNPN and SVGIG (reference sequence). There are 17 residues in the CDR3. This CDR3 is CAWSVQLGRKYQETQYF. The CDR3 DNA sequence: TGTGCCTGGAGTGTACAATTGGGCAGAAAGTACCAAGAGACCCAGTACTTC.

The V gene is TRBV6-4, the J gene TRBJ1-5, with D perhaps matching TRBD1 (5 bases). CDR1 is MRHNA, CDR2 SNTAGT, per germline. V lost 6 bases and J 8 bases, leaving 17 bases between the germline ends. There are 14 residues in the CDR3. The CDR3 protein is CASRGGEGREPQHF. The DNA of the CDR3 is TGTGCCAGCAGGGGGGGGGAGGGACGCGAGCCCCAGCATTTT.

This clone is a singleton in its sample. The gene calls are TRBV7-3 and TRBJ1-3, with a possible D match to TRBD1 (5 bases). The germline CDR1 and CDR2 sequences are SGHTA and FQGTGA. This CDR3 is built from 16 residues. Trimming stripped 5 bases from V and 1 base from J, with 15 bases between. CDR3 sequence reads: CASSLGTVGSGNTIYF. As DNA, the CDR3 is TGTGCCAGCAGCCTCGGGACTGTGGGTTCTGGAAACACCATATATTTT.

The J gene is TRBJ2-1, the V gene TRBV15; no reliable D call. V gave up 0 bases and J gave up 5 bases, with 5 bases separating them. This CDR3 comprises 13 residues. In germline, CDR1 is LNHNV, CDR2 YYDKDF (reference sequence). Here the CDR3 DNA reads TGTGCCACCAGCAGAGACACAGACAATGAGCAGTTCTTC. Translating it yields CATSRDTDNEQFF.

V is TRBV5-1 and J is TRBJ2-1, with a weak D call TRBD1 (6 bases). The CDR3 is made up of 16 amino acids. V was clipped by 7 bases and J by 2 bases, with 19 bases between them. From germline, CDR1 is SGHRS and CDR2 YFSETQ. The CDR3 nucleotides read TGCGCCAGCGAAGGCCAGGGGCTAGGGACCTACAATGAGCAGTTCTTC. This sequence encodes CASEGQGLGTYNEQFF.

Only one count was recorded for this clone. Other DNA sequences in this specimen translate into the identical CDR3. The chain couples TRBV5-1 to TRBJ1-1; D unclear. From germline, CDR1 is SGHRS and CDR2 YFSETQ. There are 14 residues in the CDR3. Trimming pared 0 bases from V and 0 bases from J, leaving 6 bases between. The CDR3 loop is CASSLVSLNTEAFF. CDR3 nucleotide sequence: TGCGCCAGCAGCTTGGTCAGTTTGAACACTGAAGCTTTCTTT.

The chain employs TRBV30 and TRBJ2-7; 9 positions match TRBD2. This CDR3 is 18 amino acids long. Per germline, CDR1 GTSNPN and CDR2 SVGIG (reference sequence). The V segment lost 8 bases and the J segment 6 bases; nucleotides outside the gene matches: 26. The CDR3: CAATRTGVQLAGSGEQYF. DNA of the CDR3: TGTGCCGCTACTCGGACAGGAGTTCAACTAGCGGGTTCCGGCGAGCAGTACTTC.

This chain joins TRBV30 and TRBJ1-1; tentative D call: TRBD1 (5 bases). The CDR3 has 12 residues. Trimming pared 4 bases from V and 7 bases from J, leaving 13 bases between. Germline-derived CDR1 and CDR2 are GTSNPN and SVGIG (reference sequence). CDR3 bases: TGTGCCTGGACAGGGCGAAATCTTGAAGCTTTCTTT. Residues: CAWTGRNLEAFF.

This clone occurred a few times. The V and J genes are TRBV5-1 and TRBJ2-7; maybe TRBD1 (6 bases). The germline V gene encodes CDR1 SGHRS and CDR2 YFSETQ. The CDR3 totals 14 residues. V was trimmed by 4 bases and J by 2 bases, leaving 13 bases between them. CDR3 nucleotide sequence: TGCGCCAGCAGCCGACAGGATATCACCTACGAGCAGTACTTC. Translation: CASSRQDITYEQYF.

The chain is built from TRBV6-5 and TRBJ2-5, with 8 bases aligning to TRBD1. V shed 2 bases and J 4 bases; nucleotides not matched to a gene: 3. The CDR3 runs to 14 residues. Germline CDR1 is MNHEY and CDR2 is SVGAGI. The CDR3 nucleotides are TGTGCCAGCAGTTACCGTCAGGGGGCAGAGACCCAGTACTTC. Protein sequence: CASSYRQGAETQYF.